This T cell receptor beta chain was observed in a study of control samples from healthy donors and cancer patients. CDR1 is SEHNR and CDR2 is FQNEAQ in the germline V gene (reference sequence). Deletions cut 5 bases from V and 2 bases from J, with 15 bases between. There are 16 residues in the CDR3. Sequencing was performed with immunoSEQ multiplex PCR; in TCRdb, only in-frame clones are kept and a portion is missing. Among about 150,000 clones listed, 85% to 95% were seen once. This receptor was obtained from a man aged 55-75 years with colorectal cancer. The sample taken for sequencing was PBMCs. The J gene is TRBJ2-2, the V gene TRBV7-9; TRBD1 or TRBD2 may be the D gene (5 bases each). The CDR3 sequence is CASSDPGTSNTGELFF. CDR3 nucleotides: TGTGCCAGCAGCGATCCCGGGACCTCAAACACCGGGGAGCTGTTTTTT.